This T cell receptor beta chain is from a study of blood T cell repertoires in COVID-19. Study in general: Specimens from acute and convalescent COVID-19 originated in the United States, Italy and Spain. Nucleic acid was either cDNA or gDNA, and it came from T cells, B-cell-depleted T cells, or PBMCs.

The method was immunoSEQ multiplex PCR; TCRdb's version includes in-frame clones alone and lacks a portion of them. Of some 160,000 clones detected, more than 75% appear once; the ten largest clones hold 6.5% to 8.5%. The study drew participants aged about 18 to 89 years from about two dozen US areas. Each participant's cohort was designated according to participant-reported clinical history. CDR3 size: 13 residues. J was trimmed by 8 bases and V by 8 bases; bases with no gene match: 6. Germline V lookup: CDR1 SEHNR, CDR2 FQNEAQ (reference sequence). This clonotype was sampled from a woman between 45 and 60 years old who had recovered from COVID-19. The V call is TRBV7-9, the J call TRBJ1-2; 12 bases align to TRBD1. The sequenced sample consisted of PBMCs or T cells enriched from blood (not recorded which). The DNA for the CDR3 is TGTGCCAGCGGGACAGGGGGCGCAAGGGGCTACACCTTC. Residues: CASGTGGARGYTF.